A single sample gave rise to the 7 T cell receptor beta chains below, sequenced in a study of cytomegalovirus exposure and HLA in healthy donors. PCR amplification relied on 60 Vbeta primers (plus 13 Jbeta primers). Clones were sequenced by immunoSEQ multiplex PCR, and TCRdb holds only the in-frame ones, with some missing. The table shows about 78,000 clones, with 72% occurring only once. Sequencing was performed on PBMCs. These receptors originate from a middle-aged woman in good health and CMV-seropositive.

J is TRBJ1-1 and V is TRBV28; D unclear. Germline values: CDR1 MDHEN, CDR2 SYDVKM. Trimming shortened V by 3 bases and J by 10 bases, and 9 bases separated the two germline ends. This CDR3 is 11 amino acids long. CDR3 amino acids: CASSFFEGAFF. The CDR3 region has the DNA TGTGCCAGCAGTTTCTTTGAGGGAGCTTTCTTT.

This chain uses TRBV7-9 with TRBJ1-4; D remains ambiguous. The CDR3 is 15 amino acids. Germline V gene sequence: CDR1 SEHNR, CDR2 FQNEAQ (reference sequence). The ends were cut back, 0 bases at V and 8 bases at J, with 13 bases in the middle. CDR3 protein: CASSLALTHKEKLFF. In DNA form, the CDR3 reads TGTGCCAGCAGCTTAGCGCTTACCCACAAAGAAAAACTGTTTTTT.

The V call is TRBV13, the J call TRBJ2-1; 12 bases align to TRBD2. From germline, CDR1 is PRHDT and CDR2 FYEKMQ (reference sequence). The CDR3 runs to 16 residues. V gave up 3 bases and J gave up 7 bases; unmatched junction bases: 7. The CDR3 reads CASSFRLAGAGNEQFF. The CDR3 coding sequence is TGTGCCAGCAGCTTTAGACTAGCGGGAGCAGGGAATGAGCAGTTCTTC.

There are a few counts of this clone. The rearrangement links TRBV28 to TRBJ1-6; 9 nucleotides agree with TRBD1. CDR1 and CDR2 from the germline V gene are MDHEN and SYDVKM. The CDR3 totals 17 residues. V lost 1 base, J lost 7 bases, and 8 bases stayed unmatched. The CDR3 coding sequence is TGTGCCAGCAGTTTATCGATCGGGACAGGGAGGAATTCACCCCTCCACTTT. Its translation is CASSLSIGTGRNSPLHF.

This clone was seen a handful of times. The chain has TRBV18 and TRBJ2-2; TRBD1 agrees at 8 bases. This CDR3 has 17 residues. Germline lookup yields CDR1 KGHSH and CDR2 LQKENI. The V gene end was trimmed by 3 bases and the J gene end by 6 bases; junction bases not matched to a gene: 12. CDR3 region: CASSPFRGTGSPGELFF. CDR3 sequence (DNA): TGTGCCAGCTCACCTTTCCGCGGGACAGGATCTCCCGGGGAGCTGTTTTTT.

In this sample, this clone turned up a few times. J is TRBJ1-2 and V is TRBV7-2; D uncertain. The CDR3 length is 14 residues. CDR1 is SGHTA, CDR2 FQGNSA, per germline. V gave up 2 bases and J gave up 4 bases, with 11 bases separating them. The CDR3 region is CASSLLTESYGYTF. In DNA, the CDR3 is TGTGCCAGCAGCTTACTGACGGAGAGCTATGGCTACACCTTC.

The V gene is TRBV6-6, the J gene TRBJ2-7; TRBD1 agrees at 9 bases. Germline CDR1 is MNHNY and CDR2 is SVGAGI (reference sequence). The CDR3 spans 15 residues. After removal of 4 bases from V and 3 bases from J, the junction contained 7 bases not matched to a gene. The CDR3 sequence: CASSSGTGINYEQYF. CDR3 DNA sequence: TGTGCCAGCAGTTCCGGGACAGGGATTAACTACGAGCAGTACTTC.